The clone carrying this TCR beta chain has more than one count but fewer than ten. Its target is not known. This entry comes from a study of T cells in Graves' hyperthyroidism and ophthalmopathy. Study-wide points: The model predicted ophthalmopathy a median roughly 6.5 months before onset.

It was RNA transcripts that yielded the amplified TCR beta CDR3 regions. HTBI primers were used for first-round RT-PCR of the TCR CDR3. TCRdb used MiXCR to reprocess the multiplex PCR reads, holding one entry per CDR3 protein. The table records hundreds of thousands of distinct CDR3 sequences, less than 15% of them present only once. Stable disease denoted Graves' hyperthyroidism without ophthalmopathy progression within 18 months. The source of the PBMCs was roughly 10 ml of fresh peripheral blood. The sequence derives from a woman between 18 and 30 years old with Graves' hyperthyroidism. Sequenced sample: blood.

In DNA, the CDR3 is TGTGCCAGCAAGGGGGACAGGGAAAATCAGCCCCAGCATTTT. Translating it yields CASKGDRENQPQHF. The chain joins TRBV28 to TRBJ1-5; TRBD1 agrees at 9 bases. Germline loops: CDR1 MDHEN, CDR2 SYDVKM. The CDR3 extends over 14 amino acids. Germline trimming cut 7 bases from V and 4 bases from J; bases unmatched to any gene: 5.